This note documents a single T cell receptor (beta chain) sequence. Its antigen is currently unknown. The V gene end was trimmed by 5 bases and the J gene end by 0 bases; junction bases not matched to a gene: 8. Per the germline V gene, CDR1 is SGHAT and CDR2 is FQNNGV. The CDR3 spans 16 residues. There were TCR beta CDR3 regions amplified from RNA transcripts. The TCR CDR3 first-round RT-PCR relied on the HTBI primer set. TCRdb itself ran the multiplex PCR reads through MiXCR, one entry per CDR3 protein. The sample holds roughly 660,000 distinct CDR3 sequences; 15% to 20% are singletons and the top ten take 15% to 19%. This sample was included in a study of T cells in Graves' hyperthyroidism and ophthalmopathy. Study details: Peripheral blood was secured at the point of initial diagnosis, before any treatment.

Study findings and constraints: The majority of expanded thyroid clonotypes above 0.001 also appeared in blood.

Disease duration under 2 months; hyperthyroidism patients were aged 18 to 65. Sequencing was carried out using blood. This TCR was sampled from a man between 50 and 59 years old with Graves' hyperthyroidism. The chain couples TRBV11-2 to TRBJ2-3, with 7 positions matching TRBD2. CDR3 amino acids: CASSRGVRESTDTQYF. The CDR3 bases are TGTGCCAGCAGCCGGGGGGTGCGGGAGAGCACAGATACGCAGTATTTT. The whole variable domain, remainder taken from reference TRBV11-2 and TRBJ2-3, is EAGVAQSPRYKIIEKRQSVAFWCNPISGHATLYWYQQILGQGPKLLIQFQNNGVVDDSQLPKDRFSAERLKGVDSTLKIQPAKLEDSAVYLCASSRGVRESTDTQYFGPGTRLTVL.